This is a list of T cell receptor beta chains from one sample in a study of blood T cell repertoires in COVID-19. Sequencing used immunoSEQ multiplex PCR; TCRdb keeps in-frame clones, though not all of them. The sample lists about 300,000 clones; about nine tenths were seen once. The material sequenced was PBMCs or T cells enriched from blood (not recorded which). The source of these receptors is a woman aged 50 to 65 who had been exposed to COVID-19. CDR3s leave out the opening cysteine and the closing phenylalanine or tryptophan. Fields, in order: V gene, J gene, CDR3 protein.

v_call: TRBV28; j_call: TRBJ1-5; cdr3_aa: ASSLWGGINQPQH
v_call: TRBV7-8; j_call: TRBJ2-2; cdr3_aa: ASSGQVPGELF
v_call: TRBV27; j_call: TRBJ1-6; cdr3_aa: ASSGGGVTYNSPLH
v_call: TRBV7-2; j_call: TRBJ2-5; cdr3_aa: ASSLPSGAQETQY
v_call: TRBV11-2; j_call: TRBJ2-5; cdr3_aa: ASSLGGVQETQY
v_call: TRBV24-1; j_call: TRBJ2-1; cdr3_aa: ATSAFKSGGSGEQF
v_call: TRBV5-1; j_call: TRBJ1-1; cdr3_aa: ASSLDRYTEAF
v_call: TRBV6-4; j_call: TRBJ2-1; cdr3_aa: ASSDTSGGSYNEQF
v_call: TRBV9; j_call: TRBJ2-3; cdr3_aa: ASSVGGSADTQY
v_call: TRBV7-9; j_call: TRBJ1-1; cdr3_aa: ASREGQQKDTEAF
v_call: TRBV3-1/TRBV3-2; j_call: TRBJ2-2; cdr3_aa: ASSPGTGKGGELF
v_call: TRBV11-2; j_call: TRBJ2-7; cdr3_aa: ASSFFRGAYEQY
v_call: TRBV6-5; j_call: TRBJ2-2; cdr3_aa: ASRPQGNTGELF